This T cell receptor (beta chain) derives from a study of T cell responses to AZD1222 COVID-19 vaccine. Study conclusions and caveats: Donors in the cohort were predominantly white British and more often female, and clonal diversity was possibly underestimated. Repertoires were collected only later (after the peak T cell response had occurred). Just a handful of AZD1222 recipients were seropositive at baseline. Increased Spike-specific TCR breadth and depth were observed after two AZD1222 doses.

Turning to this clone: Its antigen is still unknown. An end of the junction differs from the germline gene, which may be a read error.

Germline V lookup: CDR1 SNHLY, CDR2 FYNNEI. The CDR3 totals 13 residues. The repertoire was sequenced with immunoSEQ multiplex PCR; TCRdb's copy has only in-frame clones and lacks some. The sample has 150,000 or so clones; 85% to 95% are singletons. The source material was peripheral blood, sampled on day 0 of AZD1222 vaccination. This chain links TRBV2 with TRBJ1-1, with a weak D call TRBD1 (5 bases). This receptor was taken from an adult in good health. CDR3 amino acids: CASREGTPTEAFF. CDR3 DNA: TGTGCCAGCAGGGAAGGGACTCCCACTGAAGCTTTCTTT.